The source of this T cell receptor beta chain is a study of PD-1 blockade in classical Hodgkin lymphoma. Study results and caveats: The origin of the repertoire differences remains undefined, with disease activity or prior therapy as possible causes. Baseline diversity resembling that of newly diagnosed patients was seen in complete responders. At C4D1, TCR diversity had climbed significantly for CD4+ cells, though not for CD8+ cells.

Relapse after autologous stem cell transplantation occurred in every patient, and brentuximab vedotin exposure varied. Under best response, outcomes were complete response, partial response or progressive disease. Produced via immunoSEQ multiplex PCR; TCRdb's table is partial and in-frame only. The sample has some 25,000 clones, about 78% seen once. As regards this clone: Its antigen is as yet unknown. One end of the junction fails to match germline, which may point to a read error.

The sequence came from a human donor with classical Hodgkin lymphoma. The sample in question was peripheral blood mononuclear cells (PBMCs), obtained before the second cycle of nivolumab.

CDR3 nucleotides: TGTGCCAGCAGTTTAGCGTACGAGCAGTACTTC. Residues: CASSLAYEQYF. The chain is built from TRBV11-2 and TRBJ2-7, with a possible D match to TRBD2 (5 bases). This CDR3 comprises 11 residues. Germline lookup yields CDR1 SGHAT and CDR2 FQNNGV.